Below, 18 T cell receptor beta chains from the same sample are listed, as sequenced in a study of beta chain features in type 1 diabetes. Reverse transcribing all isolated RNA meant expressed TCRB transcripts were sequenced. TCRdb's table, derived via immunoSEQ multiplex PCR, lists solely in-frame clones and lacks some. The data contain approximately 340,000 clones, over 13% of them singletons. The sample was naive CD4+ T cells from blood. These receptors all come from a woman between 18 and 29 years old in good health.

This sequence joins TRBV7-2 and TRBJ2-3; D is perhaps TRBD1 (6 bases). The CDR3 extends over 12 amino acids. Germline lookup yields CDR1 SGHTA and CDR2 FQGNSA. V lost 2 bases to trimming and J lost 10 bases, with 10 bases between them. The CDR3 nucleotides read TGTGCCAGCAGCTTAAGTCCAGGGGCGCAGTATTTT. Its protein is CASSLSPGAQYF. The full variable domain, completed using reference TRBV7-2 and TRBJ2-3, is GAGVSQSPSNKVTEKGKDVELRCDPISGHTALYWYRQSLGQGLEFLIYFQGNSAPDKSGLPSDRFSAERTGGSVSTLTIQRTQQEDSAVYLCASSLSPGAQYFGPGTRLTVL.

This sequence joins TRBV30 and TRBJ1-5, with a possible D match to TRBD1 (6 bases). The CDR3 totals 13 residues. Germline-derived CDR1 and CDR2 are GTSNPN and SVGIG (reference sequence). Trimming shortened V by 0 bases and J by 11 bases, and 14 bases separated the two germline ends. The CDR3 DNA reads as TGTGCCTGGAGTGTTCAAGGGGGAGGGTCCCAGCATTTT. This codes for CAWSVQGGGSQHF.

CDR3 sequence reads: CASGHVGLSDTQYF. The CDR3 region has the DNA TGTGCCAGCGGACACGTGGGTTTATCAGATACGCAGTATTTT. The chain employs TRBV9 and TRBJ2-3, with TRBD1 as a possible D gene (5 bases). V was cut by 7 bases and J by 4 bases, with 16 bases left in between. CDR3 length equals 14 residues. Germline CDR1 reads SGDLS; CDR2 reads YYNGEE.

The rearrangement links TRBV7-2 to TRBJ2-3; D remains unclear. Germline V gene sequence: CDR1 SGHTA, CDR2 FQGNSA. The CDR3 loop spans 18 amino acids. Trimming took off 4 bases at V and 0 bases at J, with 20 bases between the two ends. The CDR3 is CASSSPDRSPSSTDTQYF. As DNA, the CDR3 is TGTGCCAGCAGCTCCCCCGATCGGAGTCCCTCTAGCACAGATACGCAGTATTTT.

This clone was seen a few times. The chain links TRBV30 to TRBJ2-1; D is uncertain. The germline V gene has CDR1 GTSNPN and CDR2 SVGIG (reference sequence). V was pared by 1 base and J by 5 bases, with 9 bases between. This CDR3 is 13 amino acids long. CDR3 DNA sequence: TGTGCCTGGAGTGGGAGTTTCGACAATGAGCAGTTCTTC. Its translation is CAWSGSFDNEQFF.

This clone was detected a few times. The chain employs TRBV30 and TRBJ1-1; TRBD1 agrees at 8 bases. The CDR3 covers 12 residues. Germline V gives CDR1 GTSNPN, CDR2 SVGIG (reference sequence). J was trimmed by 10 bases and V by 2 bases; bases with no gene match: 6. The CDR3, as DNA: TGTGCCTGGAGTCTAACCACAGGGGGAGCTTTCTTT. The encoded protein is CAWSLTTGGAFF.

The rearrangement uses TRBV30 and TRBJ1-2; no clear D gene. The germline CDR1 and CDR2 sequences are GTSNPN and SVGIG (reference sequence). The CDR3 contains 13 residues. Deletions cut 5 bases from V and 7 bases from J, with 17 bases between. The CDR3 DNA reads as TGTGCCTGGCTCCTAGCCCTGGGATCTGGCTACACCTTC. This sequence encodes CAWLLALGSGYTF.

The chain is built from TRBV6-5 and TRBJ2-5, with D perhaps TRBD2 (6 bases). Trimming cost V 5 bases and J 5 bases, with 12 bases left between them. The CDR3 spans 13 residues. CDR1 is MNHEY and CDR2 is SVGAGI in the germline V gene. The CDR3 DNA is TGTGCCAGCAGTGAGGCGGGGAGGGAGACCCAGTACTTC. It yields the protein CASSEAGRETQYF.

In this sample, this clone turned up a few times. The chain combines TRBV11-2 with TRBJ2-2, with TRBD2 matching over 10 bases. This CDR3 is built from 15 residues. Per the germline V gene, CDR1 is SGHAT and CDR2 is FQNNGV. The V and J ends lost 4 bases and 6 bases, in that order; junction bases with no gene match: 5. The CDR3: CASSSLAGEPGELFF. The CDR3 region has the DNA TGTGCCAGCAGCTCCCTAGCGGGAGAACCCGGGGAGCTGTTTTTT.

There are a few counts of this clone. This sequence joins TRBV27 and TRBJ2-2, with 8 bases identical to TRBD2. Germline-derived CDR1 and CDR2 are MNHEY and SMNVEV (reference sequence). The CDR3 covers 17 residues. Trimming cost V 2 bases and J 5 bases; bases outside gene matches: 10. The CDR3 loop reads CASSLGPAGVYTGELFF. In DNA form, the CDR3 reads TGTGCCAGCAGTTTAGGCCCAGCGGGAGTATATACCGGGGAGCTGTTTTTT.

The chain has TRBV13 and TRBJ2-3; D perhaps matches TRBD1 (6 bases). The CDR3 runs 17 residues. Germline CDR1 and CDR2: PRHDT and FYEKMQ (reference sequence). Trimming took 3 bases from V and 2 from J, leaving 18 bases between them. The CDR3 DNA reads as TGTGCCAGCAGCTTCGCCCGTACGACAGGTGCCACAGATACGCAGTATTTT. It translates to CASSFARTTGATDTQYF.

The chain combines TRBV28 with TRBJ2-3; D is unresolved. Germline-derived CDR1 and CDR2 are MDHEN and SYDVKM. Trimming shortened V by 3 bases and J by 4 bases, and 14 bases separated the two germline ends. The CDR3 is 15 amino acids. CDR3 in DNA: TGTGCCAGCAGTTTTCCTAGTGTTGTTGCAGATACGCAGTATTTT. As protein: CASSFPSVVADTQYF.

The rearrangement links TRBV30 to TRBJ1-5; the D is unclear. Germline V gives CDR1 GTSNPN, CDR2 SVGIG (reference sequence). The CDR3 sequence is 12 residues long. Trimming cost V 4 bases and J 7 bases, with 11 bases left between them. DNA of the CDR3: TGTGCCTGGAAGGAGGTCAGCCAGCCCCAGCATTTT. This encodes CAWKEVSQPQHF.

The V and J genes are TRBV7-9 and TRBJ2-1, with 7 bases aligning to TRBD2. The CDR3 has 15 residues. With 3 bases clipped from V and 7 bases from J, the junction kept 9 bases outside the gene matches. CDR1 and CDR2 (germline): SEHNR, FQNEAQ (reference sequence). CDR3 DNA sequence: TGTGCCAGCAGCTTTCCGGGAGGCGGAATGAATGAGCAGTTCTTC. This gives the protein CASSFPGGGMNEQFF.

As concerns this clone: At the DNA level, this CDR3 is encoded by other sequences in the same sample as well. CDR3 nucleotide sequence: TGTGCCAGCAGTCCCCCGGGGGGCGGGACAGATACGCAGTATTTT. Amino acids: CASSPPGGGTDTQYF. This rearrangement joins TRBV7-9 to TRBJ2-3; maybe TRBD2 (7 bases). Germline V lookup: CDR1 SEHNR, CDR2 FQNEAQ (reference sequence). V gave up 6 bases and J gave up 3 bases, with 16 bases separating them. The CDR3 totals 15 residues. The full variable domain, rest sourced from reference TRBV7-9 and TRBJ2-3, is DTGVSQNPRHKITKRGQNVTFRCDPISEHNRLYWYRQTLGQGPEFLTYFQNEAQLEKSRLLSDRFSAERPKGSFSTLEIQRTEQGDSAMYLCASSPPGGGTDTQYFGPGTRLTVL.

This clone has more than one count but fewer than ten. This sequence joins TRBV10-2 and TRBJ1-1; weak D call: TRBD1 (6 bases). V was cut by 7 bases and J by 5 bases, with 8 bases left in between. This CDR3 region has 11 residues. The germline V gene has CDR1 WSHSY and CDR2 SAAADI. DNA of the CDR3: TGCGCCAGCACAGGGGAAACTGAAGCTTTCTTT. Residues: CASTGETEAFF.

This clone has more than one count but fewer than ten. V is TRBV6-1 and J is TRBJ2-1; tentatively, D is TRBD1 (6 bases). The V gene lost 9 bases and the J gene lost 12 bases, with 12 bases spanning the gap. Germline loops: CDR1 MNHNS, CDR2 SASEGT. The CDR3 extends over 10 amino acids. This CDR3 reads CASTGNGQFF. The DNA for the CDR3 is TGTGCCAGTACAGGGAACGGGCAGTTCTTC.

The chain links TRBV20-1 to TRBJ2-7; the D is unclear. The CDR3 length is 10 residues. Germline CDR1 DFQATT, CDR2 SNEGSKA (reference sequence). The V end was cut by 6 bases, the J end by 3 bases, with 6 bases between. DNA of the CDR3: TGCAGTGCGGTAGACTACGAGCAGTACTTC. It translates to CSAVDYEQYF.